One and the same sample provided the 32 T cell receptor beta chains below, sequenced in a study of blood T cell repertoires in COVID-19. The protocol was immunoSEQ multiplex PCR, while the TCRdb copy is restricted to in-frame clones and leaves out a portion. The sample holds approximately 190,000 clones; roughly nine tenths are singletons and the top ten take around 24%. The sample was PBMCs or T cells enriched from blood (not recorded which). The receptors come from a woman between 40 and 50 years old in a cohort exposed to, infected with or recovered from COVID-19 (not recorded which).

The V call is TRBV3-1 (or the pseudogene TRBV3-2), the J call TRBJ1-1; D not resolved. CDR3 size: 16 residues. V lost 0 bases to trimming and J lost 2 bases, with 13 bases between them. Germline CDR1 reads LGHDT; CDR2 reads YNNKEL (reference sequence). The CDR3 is CASSQDLNSLNTEAFF. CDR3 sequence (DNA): TGTGCCAGCAGCCAAGATCTGAACAGCTTAAACACTGAAGCTTTCTTT.

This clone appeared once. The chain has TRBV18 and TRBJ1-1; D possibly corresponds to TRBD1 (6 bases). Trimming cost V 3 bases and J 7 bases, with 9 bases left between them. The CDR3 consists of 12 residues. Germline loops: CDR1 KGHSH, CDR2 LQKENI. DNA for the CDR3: TGTGCCAGCTCACCCCAGACAGGTGAAGCTTTCTTT. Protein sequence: CASSPQTGEAFF.

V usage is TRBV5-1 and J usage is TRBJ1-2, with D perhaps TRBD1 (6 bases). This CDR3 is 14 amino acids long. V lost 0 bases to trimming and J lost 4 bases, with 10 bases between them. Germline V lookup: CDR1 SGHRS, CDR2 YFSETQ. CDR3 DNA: TGCGCCAGCAGCTTGGACGGGACACCCTATGGCTACACCTTC. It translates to CASSLDGTPYGYTF.

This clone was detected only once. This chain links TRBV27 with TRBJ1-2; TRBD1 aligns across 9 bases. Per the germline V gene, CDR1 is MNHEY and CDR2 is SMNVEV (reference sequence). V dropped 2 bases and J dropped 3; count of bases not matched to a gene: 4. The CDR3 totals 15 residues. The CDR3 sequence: CASSLGQGPHYGYTF. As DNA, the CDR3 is TGTGCCAGCAGTTTAGGACAGGGGCCGCACTATGGCTACACCTTC.

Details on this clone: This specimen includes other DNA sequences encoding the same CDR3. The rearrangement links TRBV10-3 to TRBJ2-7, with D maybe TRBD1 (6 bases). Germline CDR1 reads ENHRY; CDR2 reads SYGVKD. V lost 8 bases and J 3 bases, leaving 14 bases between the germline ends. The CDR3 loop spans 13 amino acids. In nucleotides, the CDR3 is TGTGCCATCCGGGACGACAGGAGCTACGAGCAGTACTTC. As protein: CAIRDDRSYEQYF.

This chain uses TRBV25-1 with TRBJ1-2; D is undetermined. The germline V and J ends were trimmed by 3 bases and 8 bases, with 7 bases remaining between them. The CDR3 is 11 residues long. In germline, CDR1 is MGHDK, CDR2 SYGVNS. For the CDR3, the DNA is TGTGCCAGCAGTGACACCCGGGGCTACACCTTC. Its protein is CASSDTRGYTF.

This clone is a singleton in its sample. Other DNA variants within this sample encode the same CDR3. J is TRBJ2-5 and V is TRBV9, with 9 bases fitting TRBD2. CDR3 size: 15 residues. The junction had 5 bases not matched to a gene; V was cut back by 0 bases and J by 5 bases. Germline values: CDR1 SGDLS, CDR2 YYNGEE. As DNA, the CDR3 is TGTGCCAGCAGCGTAGATAGCGGGAGAGGTGAGACCCAGTACTTC. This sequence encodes CASSVDSGRGETQYF.

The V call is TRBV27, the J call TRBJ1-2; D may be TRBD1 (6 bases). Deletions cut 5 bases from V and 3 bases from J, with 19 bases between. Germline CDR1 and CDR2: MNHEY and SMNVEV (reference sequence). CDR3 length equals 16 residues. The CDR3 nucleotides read TGTGCCAGCAGTCCTTATTCGACAGGTACTTACTATGGCTACACCTTC. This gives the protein CASSPYSTGTYYGYTF.

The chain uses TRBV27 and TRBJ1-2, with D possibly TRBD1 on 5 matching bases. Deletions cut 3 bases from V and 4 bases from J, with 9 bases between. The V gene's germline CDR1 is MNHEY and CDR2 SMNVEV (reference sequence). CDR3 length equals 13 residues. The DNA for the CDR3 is TGTGCCAGCAGTTTTGCGCAGGGCTATGGCTACACCTTC. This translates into CASSFAQGYGYTF.

The CDR3 sequence is CASSLTGVAEAFF. The CDR3, as DNA: TGCGCCAGCAGCCTAACAGGGGTCGCTGAAGCTTTCTTT. V is TRBV4-3 and J is TRBJ1-1, with 7 bases aligning to TRBD1. The length of the CDR3 is 13 residues. Germline CDR1 and CDR2: LGHNA and YSLEER. V was pared by 4 bases and J by 6 bases, with 5 bases of the junction left unmatched.

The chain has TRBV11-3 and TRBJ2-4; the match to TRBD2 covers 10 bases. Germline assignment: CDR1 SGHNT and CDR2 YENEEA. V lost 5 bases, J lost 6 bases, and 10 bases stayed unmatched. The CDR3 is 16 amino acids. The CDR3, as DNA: TGTGCCAGCAGCCCCGGACTAGCGGAGGCCGGAAACATTCAGTACTTC. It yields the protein CASSPGLAEAGNIQYF.

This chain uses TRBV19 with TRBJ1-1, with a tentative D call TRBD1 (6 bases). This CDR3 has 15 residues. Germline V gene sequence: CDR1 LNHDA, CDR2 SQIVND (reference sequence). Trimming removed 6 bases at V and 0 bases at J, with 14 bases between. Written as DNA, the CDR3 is TGTGCCAGTAGAACCTTCAGGGGAATGAACACTGAAGCTTTCTTT. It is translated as CASRTFRGMNTEAFF.

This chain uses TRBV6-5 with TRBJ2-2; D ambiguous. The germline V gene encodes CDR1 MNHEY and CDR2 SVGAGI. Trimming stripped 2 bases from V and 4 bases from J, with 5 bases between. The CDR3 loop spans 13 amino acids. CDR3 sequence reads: CASSYGITGELFF. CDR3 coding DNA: TGTGCCAGCAGTTACGGCATCACCGGGGAGCTGTTTTTT.

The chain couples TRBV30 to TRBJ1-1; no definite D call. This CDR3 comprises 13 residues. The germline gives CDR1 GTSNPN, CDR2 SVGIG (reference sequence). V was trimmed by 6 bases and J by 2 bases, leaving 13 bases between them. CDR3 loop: CACPSPANTEAFF. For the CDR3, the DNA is TGTGCCTGCCCTAGCCCGGCTAACACTGAAGCTTTCTTT.

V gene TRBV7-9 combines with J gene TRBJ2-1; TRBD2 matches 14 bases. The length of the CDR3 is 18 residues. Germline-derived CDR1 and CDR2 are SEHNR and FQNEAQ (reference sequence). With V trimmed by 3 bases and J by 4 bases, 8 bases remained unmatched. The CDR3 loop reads CASSFRLAGGPSYNEQFF. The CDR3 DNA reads TGTGCCAGCAGCTTTCGACTAGCGGGAGGGCCTAGTTACAATGAGCAGTTCTTC. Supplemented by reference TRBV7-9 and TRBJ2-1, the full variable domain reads DTGVSQNPRHKITKRGQNVTFRCDPISEHNRLYWYRQTLGQGPEFLTYFQNEAQLEKSRLLSDRFSAERPKGSFSTLEIQRTEQGDSAMYLCASSFRLAGGPSYNEQFFGPGTRLTVL.

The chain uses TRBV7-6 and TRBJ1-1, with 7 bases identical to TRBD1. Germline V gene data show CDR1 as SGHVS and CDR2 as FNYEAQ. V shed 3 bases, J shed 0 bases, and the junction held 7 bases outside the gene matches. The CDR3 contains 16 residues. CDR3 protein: CASSFLRQGLNTEAFF. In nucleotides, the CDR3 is TGTGCCAGCAGCTTTCTCCGACAGGGACTGAACACTGAAGCTTTCTTT. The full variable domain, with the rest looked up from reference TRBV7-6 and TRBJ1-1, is GAGVSQSPRYKVTKRGQDVALRCDPISGHVSLYWYRQALGQGPEFLTYFNYEAQQDKSGLPNDRFSAERPEGSISTLTIQRTEQRDSAMYRCASSFLRQGLNTEAFFGQGTRLTVV.

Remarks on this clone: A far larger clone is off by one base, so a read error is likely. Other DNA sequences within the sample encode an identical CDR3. Written as DNA, the CDR3 is TGTGCCACTCGAGGGGCGGGGCATTCACCCCTTCACTTT. This encodes CATRGAGHSPLHF. The chain carries TRBV12-3 or TRBV12-4 and TRBJ1-6; tentatively, D is TRBD1 (5 bases). This CDR3 spans 13 amino acids.

The CDR3 protein is CATSRPGPGLAGVETQYF. The CDR3 nucleotides read TGTGCCACCAGCAGACCCGGCCCGGGACTAGCGGGGGTGGAGACCCAGTACTTC. The chain couples TRBV15 to TRBJ2-5; TRBD2 aligns across 14 bases. Germline V lookup: CDR1 LNHNV, CDR2 YYDKDF (reference sequence). The J segment lost 5 bases and the V segment lost 2 bases, leaving 10 bases of the junction unmatched. The CDR3 is 18 amino acids.

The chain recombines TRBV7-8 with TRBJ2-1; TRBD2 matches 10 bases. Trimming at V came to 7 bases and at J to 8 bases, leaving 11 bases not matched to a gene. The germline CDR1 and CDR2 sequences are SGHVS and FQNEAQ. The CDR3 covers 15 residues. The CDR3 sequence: CASTDSGRKGDEQFF. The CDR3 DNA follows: TGTGCCAGCACTGATAGCGGGAGGAAAGGTGATGAGCAGTTCTTC.

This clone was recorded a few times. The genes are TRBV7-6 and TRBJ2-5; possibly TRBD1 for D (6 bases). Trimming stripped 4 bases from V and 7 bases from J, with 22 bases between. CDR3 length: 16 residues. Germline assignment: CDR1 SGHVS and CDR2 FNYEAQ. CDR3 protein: CASSSLGAATLGTQYF. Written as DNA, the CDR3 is TGTGCCAGCAGCTCCTTGGGGGCAGCCACGTTGGGGACCCAGTACTTC.

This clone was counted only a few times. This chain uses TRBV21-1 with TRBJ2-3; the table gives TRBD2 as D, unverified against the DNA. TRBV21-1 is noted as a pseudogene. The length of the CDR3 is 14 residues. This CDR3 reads CASSDSRHTDTQYF. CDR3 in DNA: TGTGCCAGCTCCGACTCCCGGCACACAGATACGCAGTATTTT.

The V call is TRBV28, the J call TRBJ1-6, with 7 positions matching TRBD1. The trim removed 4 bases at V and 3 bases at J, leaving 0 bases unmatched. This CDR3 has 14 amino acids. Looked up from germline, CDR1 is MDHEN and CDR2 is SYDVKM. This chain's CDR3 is CASSSGGYNSPLHF. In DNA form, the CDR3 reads TGTGCCAGCAGTTCAGGGGGCTATAATTCACCCCTCCACTTT.

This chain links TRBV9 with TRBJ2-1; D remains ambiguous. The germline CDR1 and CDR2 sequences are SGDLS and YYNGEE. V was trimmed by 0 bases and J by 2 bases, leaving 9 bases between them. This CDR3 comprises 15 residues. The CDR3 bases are TGTGCCAGCAGCGTAGATTCGGTGGCCTACAATGAGCAGTTCTTC. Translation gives CASSVDSVAYNEQFF.

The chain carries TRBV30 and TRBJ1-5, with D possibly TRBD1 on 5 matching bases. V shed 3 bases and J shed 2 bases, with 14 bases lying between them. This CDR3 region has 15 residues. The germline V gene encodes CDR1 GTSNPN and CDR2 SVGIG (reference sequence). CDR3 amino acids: CAWRVPWGGNQPQHF. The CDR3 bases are TGTGCCTGGAGGGTCCCGTGGGGCGGCAATCAGCCCCAGCATTTT.

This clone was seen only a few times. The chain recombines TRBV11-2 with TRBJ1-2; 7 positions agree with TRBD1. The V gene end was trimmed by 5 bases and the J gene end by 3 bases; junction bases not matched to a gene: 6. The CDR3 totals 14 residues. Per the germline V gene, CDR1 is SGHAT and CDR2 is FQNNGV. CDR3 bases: TGTGCCAGCAGCGCAGACAGGGTGGACTATGGCTACACCTTC. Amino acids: CASSADRVDYGYTF.

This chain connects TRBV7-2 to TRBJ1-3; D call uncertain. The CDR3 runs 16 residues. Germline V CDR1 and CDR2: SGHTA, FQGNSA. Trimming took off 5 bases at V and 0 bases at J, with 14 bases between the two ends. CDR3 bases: TGTGCCAGCAGCCCCCCCGGGGTTAACTCTGGAAACACCATATATTTT. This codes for CASSPPGVNSGNTIYF. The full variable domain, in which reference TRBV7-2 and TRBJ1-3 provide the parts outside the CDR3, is GAGVSQSPSNKVTEKGKDVELRCDPISGHTALYWYRQSLGQGLEFLIYFQGNSAPDKSGLPSDRFSAERTGGSVSTLTIQRTQQEDSAVYLCASSPPGVNSGNTIYFGEGSWLTVV.

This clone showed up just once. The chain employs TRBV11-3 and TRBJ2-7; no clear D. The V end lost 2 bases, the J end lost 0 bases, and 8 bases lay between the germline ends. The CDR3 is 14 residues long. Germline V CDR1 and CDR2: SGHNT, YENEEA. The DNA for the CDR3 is TGTGCCAGCAGCTTACGCAGAAACTCCTACGAGCAGTACTTC. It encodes CASSLRRNSYEQYF.

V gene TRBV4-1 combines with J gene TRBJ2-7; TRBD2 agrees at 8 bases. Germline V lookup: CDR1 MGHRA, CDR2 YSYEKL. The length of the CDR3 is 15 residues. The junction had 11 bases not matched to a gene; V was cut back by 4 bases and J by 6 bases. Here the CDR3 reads CASSPSSGSLGEQYF. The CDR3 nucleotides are TGCGCCAGCAGCCCGAGCAGCGGGAGTTTGGGCGAGCAGTACTTC.

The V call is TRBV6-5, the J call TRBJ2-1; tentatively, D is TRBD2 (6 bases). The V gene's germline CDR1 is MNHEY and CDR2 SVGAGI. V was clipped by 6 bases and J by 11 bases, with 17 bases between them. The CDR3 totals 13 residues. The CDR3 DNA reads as TGTGCCAGCAGCCACAAACTAGCAGACCAGCAGTTCTTC. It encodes CASSHKLADQQFF.

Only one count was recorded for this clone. CDR3 in DNA: TGTGCCAGCAGCTTACTTGCCGGGACTAGCGACAACTCTGGGGCCAACGTCCTGACTTTC. Its protein product is CASSLLAGTSDNSGANVLTF. This chain connects TRBV7-6 to TRBJ2-6, with TRBD2 identical over 10 bases. Germline V gives CDR1 SGHVS, CDR2 FNYEAQ. CDR3 length equals 20 residues. Unmatched junction bases numbered 10, after V lost 2 bases and J lost 0 bases. The whole variable domain, remainder taken from reference TRBV7-6 and TRBJ2-6, is GAGVSQSPRYKVTKRGQDVALRCDPISGHVSLYWYRQALGQGPEFLTYFNYEAQQDKSGLPNDRFSAERPEGSISTLTIQRTEQRDSAMYRCASSLLAGTSDNSGANVLTFGAGSRLTVL.

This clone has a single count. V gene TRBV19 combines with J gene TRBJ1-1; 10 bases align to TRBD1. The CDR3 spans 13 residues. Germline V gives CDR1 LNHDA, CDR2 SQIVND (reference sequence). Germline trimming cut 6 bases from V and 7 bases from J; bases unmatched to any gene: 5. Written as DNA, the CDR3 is TGTGCCAGTAGGGGGACAGGGGCCAGTGAAGCTTTCTTT. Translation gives CASRGTGASEAFF.

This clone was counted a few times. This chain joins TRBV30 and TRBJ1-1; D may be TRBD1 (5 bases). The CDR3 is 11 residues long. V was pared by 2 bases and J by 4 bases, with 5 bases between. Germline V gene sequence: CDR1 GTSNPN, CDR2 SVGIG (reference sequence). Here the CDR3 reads CAWSRGTEAFF. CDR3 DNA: TGTGCCTGGAGTAGGGGCACTGAAGCTTTCTTT.